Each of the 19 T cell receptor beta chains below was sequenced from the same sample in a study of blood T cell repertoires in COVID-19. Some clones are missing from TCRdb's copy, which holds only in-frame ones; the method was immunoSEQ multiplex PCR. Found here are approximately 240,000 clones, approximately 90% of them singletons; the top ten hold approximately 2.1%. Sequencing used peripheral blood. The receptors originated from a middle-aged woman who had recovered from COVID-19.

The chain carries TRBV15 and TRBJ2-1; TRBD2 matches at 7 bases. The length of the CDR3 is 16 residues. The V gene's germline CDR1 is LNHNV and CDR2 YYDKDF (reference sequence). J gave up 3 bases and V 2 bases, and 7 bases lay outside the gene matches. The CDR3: CATSRFGGSSYNEQFF. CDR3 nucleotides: TGTGCCACCAGCAGATTTGGCGGGAGTAGCTACAATGAGCAGTTCTTC. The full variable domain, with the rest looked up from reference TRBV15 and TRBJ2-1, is DAMVIQNPRYQVTQFGKPVTLSCSQTLNHNVMYWYQQKSSQAPKLLFHYYDKDFNNEADTPDNFQSRRPNTSFCFLDIRSPGLGDTAMYLCATSRFGGSSYNEQFFGPGTRLTVL.

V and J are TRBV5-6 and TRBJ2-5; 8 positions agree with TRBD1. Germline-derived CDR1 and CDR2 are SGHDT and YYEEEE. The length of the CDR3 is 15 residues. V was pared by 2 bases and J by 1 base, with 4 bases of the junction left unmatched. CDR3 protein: CASSLPTGAQETQYF. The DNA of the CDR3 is TGTGCCAGCAGCTTACCGACAGGGGCCCAAGAGACCCAGTACTTC.

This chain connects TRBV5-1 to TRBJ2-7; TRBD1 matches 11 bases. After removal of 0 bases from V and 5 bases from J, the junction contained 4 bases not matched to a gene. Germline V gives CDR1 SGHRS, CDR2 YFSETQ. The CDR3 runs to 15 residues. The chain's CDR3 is CASSLGGTGGHEQYF. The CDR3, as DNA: TGCGCCAGCAGCTTGGGAGGGACAGGGGGGCACGAGCAGTACTTC. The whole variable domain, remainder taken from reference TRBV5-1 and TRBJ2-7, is KAGVTQTPRYLIKTRGQQVTLSCSPISGHRSVSWYQQTPGQGLQFLFEYFSETQRNKGNFPGRFSGRQFSNSRSEMNVSTLELGDSALYLCASSLGGTGGHEQYFGPGTRLTVT.

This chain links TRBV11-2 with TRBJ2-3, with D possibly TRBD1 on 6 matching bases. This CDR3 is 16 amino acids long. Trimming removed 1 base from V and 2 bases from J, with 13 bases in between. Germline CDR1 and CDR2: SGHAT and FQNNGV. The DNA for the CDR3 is TGTGCCAGCAGCTTAGTAGGGGGACGTTACACAGATACGCAGTATTTT. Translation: CASSLVGGRYTDTQYF.

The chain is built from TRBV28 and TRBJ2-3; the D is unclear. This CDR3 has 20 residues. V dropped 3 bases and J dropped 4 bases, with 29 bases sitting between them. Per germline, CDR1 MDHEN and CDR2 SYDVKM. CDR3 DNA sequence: TGTGCCAGCAGTTTTTCTCCCGGCGGAGTGGAGACCGTTTTGTCAGATACGCAGTATTTT. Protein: CASSFSPGGVETVLSDTQYF. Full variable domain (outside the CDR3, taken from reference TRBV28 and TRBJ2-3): DVKVTQSSRYLVKRTGEKVFLECVQDMDHENMFWYRQDPGLGLRLIYFSYDVKMKEKGDIPEGYSVSREKKERFSLILESASTNQTSMYLCASSFSPGGVETVLSDTQYFGPGTRLTVL.

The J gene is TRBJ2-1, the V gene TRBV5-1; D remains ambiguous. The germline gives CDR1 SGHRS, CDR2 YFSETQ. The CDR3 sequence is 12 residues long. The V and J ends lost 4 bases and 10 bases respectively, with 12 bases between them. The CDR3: CASSTTRTEQFF. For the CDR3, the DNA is TGCGCCAGCAGCACGACTCGCACGGAGCAGTTCTTC.

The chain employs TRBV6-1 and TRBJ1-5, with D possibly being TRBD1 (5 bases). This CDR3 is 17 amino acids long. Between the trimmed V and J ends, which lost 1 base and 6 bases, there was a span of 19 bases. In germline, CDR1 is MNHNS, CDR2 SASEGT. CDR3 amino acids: CASSEVFGLGGGQPQHF. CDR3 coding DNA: TGTGCCAGCAGTGAAGTGTTCGGTCTTGGCGGGGGTCAGCCCCAGCATTTT.

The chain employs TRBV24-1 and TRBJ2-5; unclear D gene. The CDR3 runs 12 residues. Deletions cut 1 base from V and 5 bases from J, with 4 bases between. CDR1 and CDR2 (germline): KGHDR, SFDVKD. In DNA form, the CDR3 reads TGTGCCACCAGTGATTTTCGGGAGACCCAGTACTTC. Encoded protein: CATSDFRETQYF.

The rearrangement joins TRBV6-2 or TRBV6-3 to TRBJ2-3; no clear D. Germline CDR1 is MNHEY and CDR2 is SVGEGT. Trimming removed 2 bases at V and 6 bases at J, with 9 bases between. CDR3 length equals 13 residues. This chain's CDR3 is CASSYGPPDTQYF. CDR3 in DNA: TGTGCCAGCAGTTACGGGCCACCGGATACGCAGTATTTT.

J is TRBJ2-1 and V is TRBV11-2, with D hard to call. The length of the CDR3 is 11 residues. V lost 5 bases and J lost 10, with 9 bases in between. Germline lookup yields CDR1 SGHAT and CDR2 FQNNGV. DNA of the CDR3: TGTGCCAGCAGCCCCTCAGTCGAGCAGTTCTTC. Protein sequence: CASSPSVEQFF.

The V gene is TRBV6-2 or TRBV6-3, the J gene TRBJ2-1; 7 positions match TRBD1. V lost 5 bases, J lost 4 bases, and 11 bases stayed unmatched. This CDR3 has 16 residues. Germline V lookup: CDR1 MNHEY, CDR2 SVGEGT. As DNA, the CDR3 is TGTGCCAGCAGTATACGTCGGGACAGTCCTTACAATGAGCAGTTCTTC. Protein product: CASSIRRDSPYNEQFF.

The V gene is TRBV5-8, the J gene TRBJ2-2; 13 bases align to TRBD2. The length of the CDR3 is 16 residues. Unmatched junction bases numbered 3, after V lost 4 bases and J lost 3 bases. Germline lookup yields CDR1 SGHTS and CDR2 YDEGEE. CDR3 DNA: TGTGCCAGCAGCAAGACTAGCGGGAGGTACACCGGGGAGCTGTTTTTT. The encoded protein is CASSKTSGRYTGELFF.

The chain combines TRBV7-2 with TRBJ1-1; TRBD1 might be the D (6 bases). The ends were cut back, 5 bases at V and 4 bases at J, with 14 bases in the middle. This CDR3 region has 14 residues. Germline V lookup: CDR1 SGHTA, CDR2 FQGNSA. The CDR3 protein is CASSVQGAATEAFF. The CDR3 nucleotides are TGTGCCAGCAGCGTACAGGGAGCCGCCACTGAAGCTTTCTTT.

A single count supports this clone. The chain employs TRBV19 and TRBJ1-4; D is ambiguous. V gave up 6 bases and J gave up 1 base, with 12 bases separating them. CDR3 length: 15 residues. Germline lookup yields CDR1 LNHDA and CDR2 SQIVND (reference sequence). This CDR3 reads CASRPLGGTNEKLFF. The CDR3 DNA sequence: TGTGCCAGTAGACCGCTGGGAGGAACTAATGAAAAACTGTTTTTT.

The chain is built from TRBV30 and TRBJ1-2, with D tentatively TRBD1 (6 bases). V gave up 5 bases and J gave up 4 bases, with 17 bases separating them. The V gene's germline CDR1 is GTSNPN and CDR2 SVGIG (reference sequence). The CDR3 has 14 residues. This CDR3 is CAWAGQPLFYGYTF. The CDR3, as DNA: TGTGCCTGGGCCGGACAGCCCCTGTTCTATGGCTACACCTTC.

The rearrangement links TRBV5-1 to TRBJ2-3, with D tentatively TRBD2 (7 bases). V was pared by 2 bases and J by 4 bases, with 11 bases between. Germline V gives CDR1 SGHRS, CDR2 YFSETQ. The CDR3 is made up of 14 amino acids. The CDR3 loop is CASSFGGQADTQYF. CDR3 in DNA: TGCGCCAGCAGCTTCGGGGGGCAGGCAGATACGCAGTATTTT.

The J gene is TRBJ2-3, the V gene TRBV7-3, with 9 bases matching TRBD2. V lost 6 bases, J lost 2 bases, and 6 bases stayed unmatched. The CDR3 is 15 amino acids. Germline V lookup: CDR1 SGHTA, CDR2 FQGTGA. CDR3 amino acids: CASSLSGGYTDTQYF. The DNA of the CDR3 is TGTGCCAGCAGTTTGAGCGGGGGGTACACAGATACGCAGTATTTT. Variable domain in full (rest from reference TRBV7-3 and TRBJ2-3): GAGVSQTPSNKVTEKGKYVELRCDPISGHTALYWYRQSLGQGPEFLIYFQGTGAADDSGLPNDRFFAVRPEGSVSTLKIQRTERGDSAVYLCASSLSGGYTDTQYFGPGTRLTVL.

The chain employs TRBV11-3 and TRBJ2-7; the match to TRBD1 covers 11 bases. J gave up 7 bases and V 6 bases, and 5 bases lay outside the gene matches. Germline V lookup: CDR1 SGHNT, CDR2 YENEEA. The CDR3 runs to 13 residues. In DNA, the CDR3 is TGTGCCAGCAGAGGACAGGGGGCGGGGGAGCAGTACTTC. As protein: CASRGQGAGEQYF.

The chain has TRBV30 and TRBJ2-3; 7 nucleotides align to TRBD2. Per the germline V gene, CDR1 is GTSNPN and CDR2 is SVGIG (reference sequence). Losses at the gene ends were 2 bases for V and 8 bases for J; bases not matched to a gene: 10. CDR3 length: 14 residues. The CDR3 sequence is CAWSLGGDVGTQYF. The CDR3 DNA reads TGTGCCTGGAGTCTGGGAGGGGACGTCGGTACGCAGTATTTT. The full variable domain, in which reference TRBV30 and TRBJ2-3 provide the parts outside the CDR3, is SQTIHQWPATLVQPVGSPLSLECTVEGTSNPNLYWYRQAAGRGLQLLFYSVGIGQISSEVPQNLSASRPQDRQFILSSKKLLLSDSGFYLCAWSLGGDVGTQYFGPGTRLTVL.